The 29 T cell receptor beta chains given below trace back to one sample, sequenced in a study of blood T cell repertoires in COVID-19. Libraries were prepared by immunoSEQ multiplex PCR; TCRdb keeps only in-frame clonotypes and omits some of them. The data contain 95,000 to 130,000 clones, 90% of them singletons. The specimen sequenced was peripheral blood. The source of these receptors is a human donor with active COVID-19. The donor label of this sample is uncertain.

The chain has TRBV7-2 and TRBJ1-1, with a tentative D call TRBD1 (5 bases). Germline V lookup: CDR1 SGHTA, CDR2 FQGNSA. The V end was cut by 5 bases, the J end by 0 bases, with 13 bases between. CDR3 length equals 15 residues. The chain's CDR3 is CASSPLQVMNTEAFF. The CDR3 bases are TGTGCCAGCAGCCCATTACAGGTCATGAACACTGAAGCTTTCTTT. The full variable domain, completed using reference TRBV7-2 and TRBJ1-1, is GAGVSQSPSNKVTEKGKDVELRCDPISGHTALYWYRQSLGQGLEFLIYFQGNSAPDKSGLPSDRFSAERTGGSVSTLTIQRTQQEDSAVYLCASSPLQVMNTEAFFGQGTRLTVV.

The rearrangement joins TRBV4-3 to TRBJ1-2, with TRBD1 as a possible D gene (5 bases). This CDR3 comprises 15 residues. The V gene's germline CDR1 is LGHNA and CDR2 YSLEER. V shed 2 bases and J shed 4 bases, with 14 bases lying between them. The DNA for the CDR3 is TGCGCCAGCAGCCAACAACAGGCCCGAGGCTATGGCTACACCTTC. As protein: CASSQQQARGYGYTF.

V is TRBV9 and J is TRBJ2-1; TRBD2 might be the D (7 bases). This CDR3 region has 15 residues. Trimming stripped 0 bases from V and 2 bases from J, with 9 bases between. In germline, CDR1 is SGDLS, CDR2 YYNGEE. The CDR3 here is CASSVGEGAYNEQFF. CDR3 nucleotide sequence: TGTGCCAGCAGCGTAGGGGAGGGGGCCTACAATGAGCAGTTCTTC.

For the CDR3, the DNA is TGTGCCAGCAGCCCAACCGGGACAGGGTTGTTTTTT. It specifies CASSPTGTGLFF. This chain links TRBV11-2 with TRBJ1-4; 9 bases agree with TRBD1. CDR1 is SGHAT, CDR2 FQNNGV, per germline. The trim removed 5 bases at V and 15 bases at J, leaving 7 bases unmatched. The CDR3 sequence is 12 residues long.

The J gene is TRBJ1-2, the V gene TRBV19; the D gene is possibly TRBD1 (5 bases). The CDR3 is made up of 15 amino acids. Germline CDR1 LNHDA, CDR2 SQIVND (reference sequence). V was cut by 5 bases and J by 6 bases, with 19 bases left in between. DNA for the CDR3: TGTGCCAGTAGTCCTTTAATCCGACAGTCGGATGGCTACACCTTC. Translated: CASSPLIRQSDGYTF.

The chain recombines TRBV5-1 with TRBJ2-1; TRBD2 matches 15 bases. V dropped 3 bases and J dropped 2; count of bases not matched to a gene: 0. CDR1 is SGHRS and CDR2 is YFSETQ in the germline V gene. The CDR3 runs 16 residues. The CDR3 DNA reads as TGCGCCAGCAGCTGGACTAGCGGGGGGGCCTACAATGAGCAGTTCTTC. Encoded protein: CASSWTSGGAYNEQFF.

J is TRBJ1-2 and V is TRBV7-8, with 7 bases that match TRBD1. The junction had 9 bases not matched to a gene; V was cut back by 5 bases and J by 0 bases. This CDR3 region has 16 residues. CDR1 is SGHVS and CDR2 is FQNEAQ in the germline V gene. CDR3 protein: CASSPLSGTANYGYTF. CDR3 coding DNA: TGTGCCAGCAGCCCTCTTTCCGGGACAGCTAACTATGGCTACACCTTC.

V gene TRBV18 combines with J gene TRBJ2-5; 8 nucleotides line up with TRBD1. There are 15 residues in the CDR3. Losses at the gene ends were 8 bases for V and 5 bases for J; bases not matched to a gene: 13. Germline V lookup: CDR1 KGHSH, CDR2 LQKENI. DNA for the CDR3: TGTGCCAGCACGCGAGAACAGGGGGAGCGGGAGACCCAGTACTTC. This translates into CASTREQGERETQYF.

The V gene is TRBV6-5, the J gene TRBJ1-2, with 11 bases aligning to TRBD1. J lost 5 bases, V lost 8 bases, and 7 bases had no gene match. Germline-derived CDR1 and CDR2 are MNHEY and SVGAGI. The CDR3 spans 14 residues. The CDR3 sequence: CASGRDRGEYGYTF. The CDR3 nucleotides are TGTGCCAGCGGGCGGGACAGGGGGGAATATGGCTACACCTTC.

This chain connects TRBV7-2 to TRBJ1-1, with D perhaps matching TRBD1 (6 bases). Germline V gives CDR1 SGHTA, CDR2 FQGNSA. The CDR3 spans 14 residues. V lost 5 bases, J lost 4 bases, and 14 bases lay in between. The DNA of the CDR3 is TGTGCCAGCAGCCGTATATCAGGGGCCACTGAAGCTTTCTTT. This gives the protein CASSRISGATEAFF.

J is TRBJ1-2 and V is TRBV7-2; a weak D match, TRBD1 (5 bases). The V gene lost 1 base and the J gene lost 5 bases, with 17 bases spanning the gap. The CDR3 covers 16 residues. Germline lookup yields CDR1 SGHTA and CDR2 FQGNSA. The DNA of the CDR3 is TGTGCCAGCAGCTTAGTAGGGGCGAGTACCCCTTATGGCTACACCTTC. This gives the protein CASSLVGASTPYGYTF.

This chain uses TRBV2 with TRBJ1-2, with TRBD1 as a possible D gene (5 bases). Germline CDR1 reads SNHLY; CDR2 reads FYNNEI. The CDR3 is 14 residues long. V lost 4 bases and J 0 bases, leaving 9 bases between the germline ends. The CDR3 loop is CASSAGRANYGYTF. The CDR3 region has the DNA TGTGCCAGCAGTGCTGGCAGGGCTAACTATGGCTACACCTTC. Supplemented by reference TRBV2 and TRBJ1-2, the full variable domain reads EPEVTQTPSHQVTQMGQEVILRCVPISNHLYFYWYRQILGQKVEFLVSFYNNEISEKSEIFDDQFSVERPDGSNFTLKIRSTKLEDSAMYFCASSAGRANYGYTFGSGTRLTVV.

The chain recombines TRBV2 with TRBJ1-1, with 9 bases fitting TRBD1. The V segment lost 6 bases and the J segment 4 bases; nucleotides outside the gene matches: 6. The CDR3 is 14 amino acids. Germline assignment: CDR1 SNHLY and CDR2 FYNNEI. CDR3 nucleotides: TGTGCCAGCAGGGAGACAGGGGGTAGCACTGAAGCTTTCTTT. It codes for CASRETGGSTEAFF.

This clone appeared a few times. CDR3 DNA sequence: TGTGCCAGCAGCAACCGCCGGACTACATCCTACGAGCAGTACTTC. Protein sequence: CASSNRRTTSYEQYF. The rearrangement joins TRBV5-4 to TRBJ2-7, with D possibly TRBD2 on 6 matching bases. Germline CDR1 and CDR2: SGHNT and YYREEE (reference sequence). Trimming shortened V by 4 bases and J by 1 base, and 15 bases separated the two germline ends. This CDR3 is built from 15 residues.

The chain uses TRBV6-2 or TRBV6-3 and TRBJ1-5; 12 bases align to TRBD1. Germline V gene data show CDR1 as MNHEY and CDR2 as SVGEGT. The CDR3 extends over 14 amino acids. The V and J ends lost 4 bases and 7 bases, in that order; junction bases with no gene match: 2. This CDR3 reads CASSWGQGAQPQHF. CDR3 in DNA: TGTGCCAGCAGTTGGGGACAGGGGGCCCAGCCCCAGCATTTT.

V and J are TRBV7-2 and TRBJ2-5, with 8 bases lining up with TRBD1. J was trimmed by 0 bases and V by 2 bases; bases with no gene match: 2. The CDR3 consists of 15 residues. Per the germline V gene, CDR1 is SGHTA and CDR2 is FQGNSA. CDR3 DNA: TGTGCCAGCAGCTTAATACAGGGGGACCAAGAGACCCAGTACTTC. Its protein product is CASSLIQGDQETQYF.

The chain is built from TRBV5-1 and TRBJ2-3; D may be TRBD2 (6 bases). The CDR3 has 15 residues. The V gene lost 6 bases and the J gene lost 5 bases, with 19 bases spanning the gap. In germline, CDR1 is SGHRS, CDR2 YFSETQ. Here the CDR3 reads CASNPTSNLQDTQYF. CDR3 DNA sequence: TGCGCCAGCAACCCTACTAGCAACTTACAAGATACGCAGTATTTT.

The rearrangement joins TRBV18 to TRBJ2-1; weak D call: TRBD1 (5 bases). V was shortened by 1 base and J by 8 bases, with 12 bases between the two germline ends. This CDR3 is built from 14 residues. Germline V gene data show CDR1 as KGHSH and CDR2 as LQKENI. CDR3 loop: CASSPRVRGDEQFF. The CDR3 DNA sequence: TGTGCCAGCTCACCACGAGTTAGGGGCGATGAGCAGTTCTTC.

The chain's CDR3 is CASSLPGQGGQPQHF. The CDR3 region has the DNA TGCGCCAGCAGCCTCCCCGGACAGGGCGGTCAGCCCCAGCATTTT. The chain links TRBV4-1 to TRBJ1-5; 8 bases are a match to TRBD1. Unmatched junction bases numbered 8, after V lost 4 bases and J lost 6 bases. This CDR3 is built from 15 residues. CDR1 is MGHRA and CDR2 is YSYEKL in the germline V gene.

This clone has just a few counts. This chain connects TRBV7-9 to TRBJ1-1; TRBD1 matches at 10 bases. The CDR3 is made up of 16 amino acids. Trimming cost V 4 bases and J 2 bases; bases outside gene matches: 7. Germline V lookup: CDR1 SEHNR, CDR2 FQNEAQ (reference sequence). CDR3 nucleotides: TGTGCCAGCAGCTCCAGGGACAGGGGTGTTAACACTGAAGCTTTCTTT. Encoded protein: CASSSRDRGVNTEAFF. Drawing the rest from reference TRBV7-9 and TRBJ1-1, the complete variable domain is DTGVSQNPRHKITKRGQNVTFRCDPISEHNRLYWYRQTLGQGPEFLTYFQNEAQLEKSRLLSDRFSAERPKGSFSTLEIQRTEQGDSAMYLCASSSRDRGVNTEAFFGQGTRLTVV.

The chain employs TRBV9 and TRBJ1-4; possible D gene TRBD1, 6 bases. Germline values: CDR1 SGDLS, CDR2 YYNGEE. CDR3 length: 15 amino acids. The V end lost 0 bases, the J end lost 8 bases, and 14 bases lay between the germline ends. CDR3 in amino acids: CASSVAGQSGEKLFF. For the CDR3, the DNA is TGTGCCAGCAGCGTAGCAGGACAGAGTGGAGAAAAACTGTTTTTT.

The V and J genes are TRBV2 and TRBJ1-2; 8 bases are shared with TRBD1. CDR1 SNHLY and CDR2 FYNNEI come from the germline V gene. Trimming at V came to 6 bases and at J to 8 bases, leaving 14 bases not matched to a gene. The length of the CDR3 is 15 residues. The CDR3 loop reads CASRTGSTGERGYTF. The CDR3 coding sequence is TGTGCCAGCAGGACGGGTTCGACAGGGGAGAGAGGCTACACCTTC. Drawing the rest from reference TRBV2 and TRBJ1-2, the complete variable domain is EPEVTQTPSHQVTQMGQEVILRCVPISNHLYFYWYRQILGQKVEFLVSFYNNEISEKSEIFDDQFSVERPDGSNFTLKIRSTKLEDSAMYFCASRTGSTGERGYTFGSGTRLTVV.

V usage is TRBV19 and J usage is TRBJ1-1; D remains ambiguous. Per the germline V gene, CDR1 is LNHDA and CDR2 is SQIVND (reference sequence). The CDR3 runs to 14 residues. Trimming cost V 1 base and J 4 bases, with 10 bases left between them. The CDR3 coding sequence is TGTGCCAGTAGTATAGGGTCGGGTTTCACTGAAGCTTTCTTT. Encoded protein: CASSIGSGFTEAFF.

This clone showed up just a few times. This chain links TRBV7-8 with TRBJ2-2, with a weak D call TRBD1 (5 bases). V shed 2 bases and J shed 0 bases, with 13 bases lying between them. The germline CDR1 and CDR2 sequences are SGHVS and FQNEAQ. The CDR3 has 17 amino acids. CDR3 protein: CASSLPQGIPNTGELFF. In nucleotides, the CDR3 is TGTGCCAGCAGCTTACCCCAGGGAATCCCGAACACCGGGGAGCTGTTTTTT. Supplemented by reference TRBV7-8 and TRBJ2-2, the full variable domain reads GAGVSQSPRYKVAKRGQDVALRCDPISGHVSLFWYQQALGQGPEFLTYFQNEAQLDKSGLPSDRFFAERPEGSVSTLKIQRTQQEDSAVYLCASSLPQGIPNTGELFFGEGSRLTVL.

The chain employs TRBV6-6 and TRBJ1-2; D call uncertain. Trimming pared 3 bases from V and 3 bases from J, leaving 14 bases between. Germline lookup yields CDR1 MNHNY and CDR2 SVGAGI (reference sequence). The CDR3 is 15 amino acids. CDR3: CASSYSNTGYYGYTF. CDR3 sequence (DNA): TGTGCCAGCAGTTATTCGAACACGGGTTACTATGGCTACACCTTC.

The genes are TRBV11-3 and TRBJ1-2, with D tentatively TRBD1 (5 bases). This CDR3 has 13 residues. Germline assignment: CDR1 SGHNT and CDR2 YENEEA. Trimming pared 1 base from V and 4 bases from J, leaving 7 bases between. DNA of the CDR3: TGTGCCAGCAGCTTAGGACAGATCTATGGCTACACCTTC. As protein: CASSLGQIYGYTF.

The chain recombines TRBV6-1 with TRBJ1-6; D unresolved. V lost 4 bases to trimming and J lost 0 bases, with 10 bases between them. There are 16 residues in the CDR3. Germline V gene sequence: CDR1 MNHNS, CDR2 SASEGT. The CDR3 spells CASSAQDPSYNSPLHF. The CDR3 region has the DNA TGTGCCAGCAGTGCCCAGGATCCCTCCTATAATTCACCCCTCCACTTT.

The chain recombines TRBV20-1 with TRBJ2-2; possible D gene TRBD1, 6 bases. The CDR3 extends over 14 amino acids. V lost 6 bases, J lost 3 bases, and 14 bases lay in between. CDR1 and CDR2 (germline): DFQATT, SNEGSKA (reference sequence). CDR3: CSASTGQHTGELFF. In DNA form, the CDR3 reads TGCAGTGCGAGTACTGGACAGCACACCGGGGAGCTGTTTTTT.

The chain combines TRBV2 with TRBJ2-1, with 7 bases matching TRBD1. Germline assignment: CDR1 SNHLY and CDR2 FYNNEI. There are 13 residues in the CDR3. Germline trimming cut 6 bases from V and 9 bases from J; bases unmatched to any gene: 8. Here the CDR3 reads CASSPDRVTEQFF. The CDR3 coding sequence is TGTGCCAGCAGCCCAGACAGGGTTACTGAGCAGTTCTTC. The variable domain in full, completed from reference TRBV2 and TRBJ2-1, reads EPEVTQTPSHQVTQMGQEVILRCVPISNHLYFYWYRQILGQKVEFLVSFYNNEISEKSEIFDDQFSVERPDGSNFTLKIRSTKLEDSAMYFCASSPDRVTEQFFGPGTRLTVL.